This TCR beta chain was retrieved from a study of T cells in women clearing cervical HPV infection. For the study at large: Cases' blood sampling followed lesion detection by median roughly 160 days (90 to 200). Whole-study findings and limits: Timing of associations relative to infection is unclear; T-cell subsets were not isolated.

Data came from immunoSEQ multiplex PCR; TCRdb stores just in-frame clones and leaves some out. The sample is made up of tens of thousands of clones, and the top ten hold under 8% of it. Concerning this clone itself: Its specificity is unknown.

The clonotype comes from a woman between 18 and 69 years old with a cervical HPV16 infection that either progressed to CIN3+ or cleared (not recorded which). The sample taken for sequencing was blood buffy coat.

CDR3 protein: CASSLYSGNTIYF. Incomplete CDR3 DNA: TGTGCCAGCAGCCTATACTCTGGAAACACC. The genes are TRBV7-9 and TRBJ1-3; the D is unclear. The CDR3 goes on 3 residues after the read ends, and that part is filled in from the germline J gene. This CDR3 has 13 residues. The germline V gene encodes CDR1 SEHNR and CDR2 FQNEAQ (reference sequence). Trimming left V 5 bases short and J 0 bases short, with 5 bases between.